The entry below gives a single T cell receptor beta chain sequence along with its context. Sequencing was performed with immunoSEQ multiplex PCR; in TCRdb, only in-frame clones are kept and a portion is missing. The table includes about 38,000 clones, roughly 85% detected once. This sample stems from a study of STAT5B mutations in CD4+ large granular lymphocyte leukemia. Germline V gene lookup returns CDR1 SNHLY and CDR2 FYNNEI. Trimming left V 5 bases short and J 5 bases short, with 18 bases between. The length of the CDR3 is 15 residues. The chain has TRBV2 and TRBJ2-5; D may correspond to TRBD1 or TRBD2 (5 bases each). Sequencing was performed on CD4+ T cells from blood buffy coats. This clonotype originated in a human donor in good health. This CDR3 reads CASSLVIVGVETQYF. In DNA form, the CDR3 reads TGTGCCAGCAGTCTGGTTATTGTGGGGGTCGAGACCCAGTACTTC. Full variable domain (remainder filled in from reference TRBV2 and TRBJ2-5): EPEVTQTPSHQVTQMGQEVILRCVPISNHLYFYWYRQILGQKVEFLVSFYNNEISEKSEIFDDQFSVERPDGSNFTLKIRSTKLEDSAMYFCASSLVIVGVETQYFGPGTRLLVL.